This TCR beta chain was sequenced during a study of OX40 agonist ivuxolimab in advanced cancers. The CDR3 covers 13 residues. Deletions cut 6 bases from V and 0 bases from J, with 12 bases between. Germline V gene lookup returns CDR1 SQVTM and CDR2 ANQGSEA. Clones were sequenced by immunoSEQ multiplex PCR, and TCRdb holds only the in-frame ones, with some missing. Of about 61,000 clones listed, 83% are singletons. Regarding the study as a whole: Relative to CD4+ cells, CD8+ T cells on average had more expanded clones.

As concerns this clone: The antigen remains unidentified.

The chain is built from TRBV29-1 and TRBJ2-7; D is perhaps TRBD2 (6 bases). This TCR came from an adult with an advanced solid tumor such as melanoma, head and neck, liver or kidney cancer. The specimen comprised CD4+ or CD8+ T cells sorted from blood, sampled in a trial of the OX40 agonist ivuxolimab. DNA of the CDR3: TGCAGCGTGGGGACTTACTACTCCTACGAGCAGTACTTC. Amino acid sequence: CSVGTYYSYEQYF.